The 4 T cell receptor beta chains below were found in one sample sequenced in a study of shared clonotypes between healthy human individuals. Naive CD8 isolation took CD45RO-negative cells positively selected for CCR7 and excluded terminally differentiated effector memory CD45RA+ cells. TCRdb's table, derived via immunoSEQ multiplex PCR, lists solely in-frame clones and lacks some. The table has around 1.9 million clones, just over 90% seen once. Specimen: naive CD8+ T cells from PBMCs. All receptors derive from a man between 18 and 35 years old in good health. Some clones in this sample may be carry-over from other donors' samples.

The chain uses TRBV6-1 and TRBJ2-5; 8 bases are shared with TRBD2. Germline-derived CDR1 and CDR2 are MNHNS and SASEGT. Losses at the gene ends were 6 bases for V and 5 bases for J; bases not matched to a gene: 8. This CDR3 comprises 14 residues. This chain's CDR3 is CASRDPGGGETQYF. DNA for the CDR3: TGTGCCAGCAGGGACCCCGGGGGGGGCGAGACCCAGTACTTC.

This clone was seen a single time. The gene calls are TRBV28 and TRBJ1-5; D is ambiguous. CDR1 and CDR2 (germline): MDHEN, SYDVKM. The CDR3 contains 13 residues. The V end was cut by 5 bases, the J end by 5 bases, with 10 bases between. The CDR3 sequence: CASSPPLDQPQHF. DNA of the CDR3: TGTGCCAGCAGTCCCCCGTTGGATCAGCCCCAGCATTTT. Drawing the rest from reference TRBV28 and TRBJ1-5, the complete variable domain is DVKVTQSSRYLVKRTGEKVFLECVQDMDHENMFWYRQDPGLGLRLIYFSYDVKMKEKGDIPEGYSVSREKKERFSLILESASTNQTSMYLCASSPPLDQPQHFGDGTRLSIL.

The V call is TRBV30, the J call TRBJ2-2; D is perhaps TRBD2 (7 bases). Trimming removed 2 bases from V and 8 bases from J, with 15 bases in between. The CDR3 loop spans 14 amino acids. The V gene's germline CDR1 is GTSNPN and CDR2 SVGIG (reference sequence). CDR3: CAWSPGAGAGELFF. As DNA, the CDR3 is TGTGCCTGGAGTCCAGGGGCGGGAGCAGGGGAGCTGTTTTTT.

This chain links TRBV9 with TRBJ1-1; 7 bases match TRBD1. The V gene end was trimmed by 3 bases and the J gene end by 1 base; junction bases not matched to a gene: 6. Germline-derived CDR1 and CDR2 are SGDLS and YYNGEE. There are 15 residues in the CDR3. The CDR3 sequence: CASSDRGNGNTEAFF. Here the CDR3 DNA reads TGTGCCAGCAGCGACAGGGGAAATGGGAACACTGAAGCTTTCTTT.